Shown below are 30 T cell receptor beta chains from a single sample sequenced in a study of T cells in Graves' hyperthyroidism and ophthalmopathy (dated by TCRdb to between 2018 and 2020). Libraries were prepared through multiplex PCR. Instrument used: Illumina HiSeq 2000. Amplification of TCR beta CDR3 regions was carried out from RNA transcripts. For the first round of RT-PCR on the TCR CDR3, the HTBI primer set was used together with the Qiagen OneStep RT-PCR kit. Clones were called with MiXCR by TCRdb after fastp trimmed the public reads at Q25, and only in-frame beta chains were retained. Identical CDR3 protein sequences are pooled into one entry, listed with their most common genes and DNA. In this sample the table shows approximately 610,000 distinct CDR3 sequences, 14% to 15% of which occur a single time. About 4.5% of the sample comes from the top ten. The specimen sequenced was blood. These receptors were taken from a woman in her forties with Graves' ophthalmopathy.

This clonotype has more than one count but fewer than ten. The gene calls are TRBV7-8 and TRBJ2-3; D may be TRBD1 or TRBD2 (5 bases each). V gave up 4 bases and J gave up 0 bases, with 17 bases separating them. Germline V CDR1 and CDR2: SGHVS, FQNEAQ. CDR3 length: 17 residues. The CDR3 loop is CASSSEVGERSTDTQYF. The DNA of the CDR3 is TGTGCCAGCAGCTCAGAAGTGGGGGAGAGGAGCACAGATACGCAGTATTTT.

In nucleotides, the CDR3 is TGTGCCAGCAGAAGGAGCCCGGGACAGGGTAAAAACTATGGCTACACCTTC. Translation: CASRRSPGQGKNYGYTF. The V and J genes are TRBV6-1 and TRBJ1-2; 9 bases fit TRBD1. The length of the CDR3 is 17 residues. Germline-derived CDR1 and CDR2 are MNHNS and SASEGT. V shed 6 bases and J 2 bases; nucleotides not matched to a gene: 13.

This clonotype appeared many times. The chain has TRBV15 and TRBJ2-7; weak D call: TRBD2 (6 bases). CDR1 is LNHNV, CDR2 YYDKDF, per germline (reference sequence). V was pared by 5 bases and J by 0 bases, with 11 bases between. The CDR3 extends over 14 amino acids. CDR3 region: CATSRGRDSYEQYF. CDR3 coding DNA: TGTGCCACCAGCCGCGGGCGGGACTCCTACGAGCAGTACTTC.

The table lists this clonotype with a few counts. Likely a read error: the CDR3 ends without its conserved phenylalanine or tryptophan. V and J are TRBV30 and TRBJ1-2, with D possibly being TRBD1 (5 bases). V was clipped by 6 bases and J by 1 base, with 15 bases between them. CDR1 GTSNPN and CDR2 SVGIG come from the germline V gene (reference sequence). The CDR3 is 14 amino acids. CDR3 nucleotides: TGTGCCTGCCCCTTGGGCGGGGGTAACTATGGCTACACCCTC. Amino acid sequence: CACPLGGGNYGYTL.

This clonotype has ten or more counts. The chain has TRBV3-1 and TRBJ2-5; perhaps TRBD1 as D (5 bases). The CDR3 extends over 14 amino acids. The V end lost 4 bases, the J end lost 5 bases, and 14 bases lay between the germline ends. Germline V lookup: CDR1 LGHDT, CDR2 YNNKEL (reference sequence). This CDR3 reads CASSPFEGVETQYF. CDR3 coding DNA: TGTGCCAGCAGCCCCTTCGAAGGGGTCGAGACCCAGTACTTC.

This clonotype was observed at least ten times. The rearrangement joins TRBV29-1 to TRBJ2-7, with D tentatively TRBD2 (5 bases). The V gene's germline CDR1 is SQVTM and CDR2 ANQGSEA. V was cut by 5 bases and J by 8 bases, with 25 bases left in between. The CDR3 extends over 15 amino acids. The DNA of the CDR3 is TGCAGCGTTTACGGCGGGTGGGATAACCAAGTTAAGCAGTACTTC. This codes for CSVYGGWDNQVKQYF.

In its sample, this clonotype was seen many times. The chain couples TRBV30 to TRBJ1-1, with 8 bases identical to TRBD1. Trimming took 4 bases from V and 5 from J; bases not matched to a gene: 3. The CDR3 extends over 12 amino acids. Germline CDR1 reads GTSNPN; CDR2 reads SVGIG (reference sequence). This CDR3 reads CAWNRQGTEAFF. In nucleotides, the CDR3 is TGTGCCTGGAACCGACAGGGGACTGAAGCTTTCTTT. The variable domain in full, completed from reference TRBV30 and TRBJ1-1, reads SQTIHQWPATLVQPVGSPLSLECTVEGTSNPNLYWYRQAAGRGLQLLFYSVGIGQISSEVPQNLSASRPQDRQFILSSKKLLLSDSGFYLCAWNRQGTEAFFGQGTRLTVV.

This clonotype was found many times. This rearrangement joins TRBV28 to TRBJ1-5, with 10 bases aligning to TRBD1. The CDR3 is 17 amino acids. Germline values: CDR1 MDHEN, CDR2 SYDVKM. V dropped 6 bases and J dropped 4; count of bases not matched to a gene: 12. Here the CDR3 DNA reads TGTGCCAGCAGGCAGACAGGGGGCTACCTTGGGAATCAGCCCCAGCATTTT. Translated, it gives CASRQTGGYLGNQPQHF. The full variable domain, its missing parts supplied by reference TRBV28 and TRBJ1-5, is DVKVTQSSRYLVKRTGEKVFLECVQDMDHENMFWYRQDPGLGLRLIYFSYDVKMKEKGDIPEGYSVSREKKERFSLILESASTNQTSMYLCASRQTGGYLGNQPQHFGDGTRLSIL.

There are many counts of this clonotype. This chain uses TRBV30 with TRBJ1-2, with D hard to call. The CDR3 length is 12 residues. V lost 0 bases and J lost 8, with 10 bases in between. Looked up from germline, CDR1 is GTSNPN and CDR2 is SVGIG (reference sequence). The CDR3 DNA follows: TGTGCCTGGAGTGTTTTGGGGTACGGCTACACCTTC. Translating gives CAWSVLGYGYTF. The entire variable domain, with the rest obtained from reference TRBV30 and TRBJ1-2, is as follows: SQTIHQWPATLVQPVGSPLSLECTVEGTSNPNLYWYRQAAGRGLQLLFYSVGIGQISSEVPQNLSASRPQDRQFILSSKKLLLSDSGFYLCAWSVLGYGYTFGSGTRLTVV.

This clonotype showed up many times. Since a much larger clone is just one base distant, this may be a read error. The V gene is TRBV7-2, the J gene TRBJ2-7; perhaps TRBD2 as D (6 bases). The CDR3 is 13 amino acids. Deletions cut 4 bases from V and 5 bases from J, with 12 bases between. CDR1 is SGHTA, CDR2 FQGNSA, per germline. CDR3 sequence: CASSSVTGDEQYF. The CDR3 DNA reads TGTGCCAGCAGCTCAGTAACGGGGGACGAGCAGTACTTC. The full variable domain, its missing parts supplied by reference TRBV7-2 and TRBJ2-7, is GAGVSQSPSNKVTEKGKDVELRCDPISGHTALYWYRQSLGQGLEFLIYFQGNSAPDKSGLPSDRFSAERTGGSVSTLTIQRTQQEDSAVYLCASSSVTGDEQYFGPGTRLTVT.

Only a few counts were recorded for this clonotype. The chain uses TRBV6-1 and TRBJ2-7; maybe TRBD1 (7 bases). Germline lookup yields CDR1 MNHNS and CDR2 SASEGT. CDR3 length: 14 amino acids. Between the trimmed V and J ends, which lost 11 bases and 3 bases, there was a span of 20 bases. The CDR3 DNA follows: TGTGCCTCGAAAGACAGGGAGGATGTCTACGAGCAGTACTTC. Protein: CASKDREDVYEQYF.

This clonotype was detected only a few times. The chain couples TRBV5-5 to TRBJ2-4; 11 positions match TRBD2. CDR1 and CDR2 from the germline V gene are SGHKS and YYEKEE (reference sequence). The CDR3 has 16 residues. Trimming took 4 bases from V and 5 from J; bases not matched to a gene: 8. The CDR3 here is CASSALLAGAENIQYF. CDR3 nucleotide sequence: TGTGCCAGCAGCGCCTTACTAGCGGGAGCGGAAAACATTCAGTACTTC.

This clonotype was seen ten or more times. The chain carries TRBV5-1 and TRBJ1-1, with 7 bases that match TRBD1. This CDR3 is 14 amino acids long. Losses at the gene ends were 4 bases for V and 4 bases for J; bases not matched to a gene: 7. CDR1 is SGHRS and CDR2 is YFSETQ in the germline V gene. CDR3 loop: CASSPRQGSTEAFF. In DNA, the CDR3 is TGCGCCAGCAGCCCGCGACAGGGTTCCACTGAAGCTTTCTTT.

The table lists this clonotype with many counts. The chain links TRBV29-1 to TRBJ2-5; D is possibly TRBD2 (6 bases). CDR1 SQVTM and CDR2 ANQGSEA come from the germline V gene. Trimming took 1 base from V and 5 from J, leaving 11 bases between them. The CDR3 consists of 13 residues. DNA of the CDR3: TGCAGCGTTGAAGTAGCAGGGAGGGAGACCCAGTACTTC. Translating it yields CSVEVAGRETQYF.

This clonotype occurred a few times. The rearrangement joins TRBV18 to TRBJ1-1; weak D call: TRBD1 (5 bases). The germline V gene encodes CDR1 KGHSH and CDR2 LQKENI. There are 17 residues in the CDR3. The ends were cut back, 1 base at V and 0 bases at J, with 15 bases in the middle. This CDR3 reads CASSPRDIGAMNTEAFF. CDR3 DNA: TGTGCCAGCTCACCACGAGACATCGGGGCTATGAACACTGAAGCTTTCTTT.

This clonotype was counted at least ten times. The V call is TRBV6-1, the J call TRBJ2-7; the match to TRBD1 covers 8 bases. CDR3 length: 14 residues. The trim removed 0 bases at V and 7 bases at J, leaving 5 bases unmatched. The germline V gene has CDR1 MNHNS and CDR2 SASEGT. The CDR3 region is CASSEAGQAREQYF. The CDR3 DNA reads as TGTGCCAGCAGTGAAGCGGGACAGGCCAGAGAGCAGTACTTC.

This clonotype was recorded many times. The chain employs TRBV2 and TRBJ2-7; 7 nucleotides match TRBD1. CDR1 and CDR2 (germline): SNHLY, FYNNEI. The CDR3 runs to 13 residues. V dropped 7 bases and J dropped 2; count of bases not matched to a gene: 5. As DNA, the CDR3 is TGTGCCAGCACCGGGACAGAGCCCTACGAGCAGTACTTC. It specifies CASTGTEPYEQYF.

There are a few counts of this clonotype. The DNA for the CDR3 is TGCAGTGCTAGAACACCCTGGACAGGGGCTGGCTACACCTTC. Translation gives CSARTPWTGAGYTF. The V gene is TRBV20-1, the J gene TRBJ1-2, with 9 bases identical to TRBD1. Trimming removed 2 bases from V and 7 bases from J; junction bases left unmatched: 8. The CDR3 extends over 14 amino acids. Germline V CDR1 and CDR2: DFQATT, SNEGSKA (reference sequence).

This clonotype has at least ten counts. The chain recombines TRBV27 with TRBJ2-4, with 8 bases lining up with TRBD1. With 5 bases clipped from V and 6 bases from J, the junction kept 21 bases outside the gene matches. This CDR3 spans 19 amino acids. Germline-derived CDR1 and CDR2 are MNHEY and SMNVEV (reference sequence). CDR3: CASSRRPITGTGTGNIQYF. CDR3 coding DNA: TGTGCCAGCAGTCGACGGCCCATTACCGGGACAGGTACGGGAAACATTCAGTACTTC.

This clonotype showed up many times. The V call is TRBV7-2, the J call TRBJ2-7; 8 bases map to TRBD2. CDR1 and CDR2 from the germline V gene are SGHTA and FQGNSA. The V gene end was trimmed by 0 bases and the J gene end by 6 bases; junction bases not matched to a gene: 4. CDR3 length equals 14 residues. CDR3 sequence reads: CASSLALAGTEQYF. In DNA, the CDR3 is TGTGCCAGCAGCTTAGCCCTAGCGGGTACCGAGCAGTACTTC.

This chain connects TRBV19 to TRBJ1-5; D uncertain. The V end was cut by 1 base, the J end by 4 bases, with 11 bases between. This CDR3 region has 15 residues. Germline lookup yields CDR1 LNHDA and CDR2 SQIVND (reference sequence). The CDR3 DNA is TGTGCCAGTAGTATAGGGCTTGTGGAGAATCAGCCCCAGCATTTT. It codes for CASSIGLVENQPQHF.

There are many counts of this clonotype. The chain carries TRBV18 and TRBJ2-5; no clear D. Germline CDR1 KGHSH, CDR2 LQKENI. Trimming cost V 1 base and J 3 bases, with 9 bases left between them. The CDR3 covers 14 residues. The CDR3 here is CASSPQVQEETQYF. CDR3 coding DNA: TGTGCCAGCTCACCACAGGTTCAAGAAGAGACCCAGTACTTC.

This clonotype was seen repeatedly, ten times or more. The CDR3 bases are TGTGCCAGCAGTCGCTCTGCGGCTTATGGCTACACCTTC. Translating it yields CASSRSAAYGYTF. The chain uses TRBV28 and TRBJ1-2; D not certain. Germline assignment: CDR1 MDHEN and CDR2 SYDVKM. Trimming removed 5 bases at V and 5 bases at J, with 12 bases between. The CDR3 runs to 13 residues.

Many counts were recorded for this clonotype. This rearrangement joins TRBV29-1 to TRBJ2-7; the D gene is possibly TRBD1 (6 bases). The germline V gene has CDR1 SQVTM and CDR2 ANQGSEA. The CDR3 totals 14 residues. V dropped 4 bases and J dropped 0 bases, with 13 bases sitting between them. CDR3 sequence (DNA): TGCAGCGTTGGGGCCGGGACACTCTCCTACGAGCAGTACTTC. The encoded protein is CSVGAGTLSYEQYF.

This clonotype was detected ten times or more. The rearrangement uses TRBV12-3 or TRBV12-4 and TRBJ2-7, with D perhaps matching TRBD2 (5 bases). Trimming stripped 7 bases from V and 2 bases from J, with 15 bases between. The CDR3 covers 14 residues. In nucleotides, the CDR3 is TGTGCCAGCACCCGGACTCCGGAGACCTACGAGCAGTACTTC. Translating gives CASTRTPETYEQYF.

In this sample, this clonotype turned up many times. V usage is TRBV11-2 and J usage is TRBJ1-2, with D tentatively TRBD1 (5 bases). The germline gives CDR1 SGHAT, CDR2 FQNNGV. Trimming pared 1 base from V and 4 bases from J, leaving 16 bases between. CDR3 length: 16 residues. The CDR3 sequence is CASSLGATERGYGYTF. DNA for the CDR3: TGTGCCAGCAGCTTAGGAGCCACAGAGAGGGGCTATGGCTACACCTTC.

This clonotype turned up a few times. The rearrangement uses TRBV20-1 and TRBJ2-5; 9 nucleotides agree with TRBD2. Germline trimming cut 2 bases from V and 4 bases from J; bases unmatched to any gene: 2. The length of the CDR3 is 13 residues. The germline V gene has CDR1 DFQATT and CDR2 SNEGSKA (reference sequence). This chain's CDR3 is CSARILAGETQYF. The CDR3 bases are TGCAGTGCTAGAATACTAGCGGGAGAGACCCAGTACTTC.

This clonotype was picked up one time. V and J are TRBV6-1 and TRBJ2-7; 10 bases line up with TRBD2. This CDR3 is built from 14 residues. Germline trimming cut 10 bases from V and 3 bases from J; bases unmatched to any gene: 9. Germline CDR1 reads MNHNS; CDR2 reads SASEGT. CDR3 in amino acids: CANRDLAGDYEQYF. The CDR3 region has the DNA TGTGCCAACAGGGACCTAGCGGGGGACTACGAGCAGTACTTC.

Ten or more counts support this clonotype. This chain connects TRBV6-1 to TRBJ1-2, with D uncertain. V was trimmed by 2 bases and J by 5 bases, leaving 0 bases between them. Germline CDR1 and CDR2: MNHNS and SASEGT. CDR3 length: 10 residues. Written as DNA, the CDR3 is TGTGCCAGCAGTGAATATGGCTACACCTTC. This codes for CASSEYGYTF.

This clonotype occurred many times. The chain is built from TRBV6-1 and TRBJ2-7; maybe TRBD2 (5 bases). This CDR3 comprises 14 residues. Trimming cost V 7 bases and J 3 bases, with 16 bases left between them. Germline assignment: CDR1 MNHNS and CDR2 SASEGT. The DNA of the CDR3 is TGTGCCAGCAAGGAGGCAGCACTGAGCTACGAGCAGTACTTC. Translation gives CASKEAALSYEQYF.